A single sample is the source of the 14 T cell receptor beta chains below, sequenced in a study of cytomegalovirus exposure and HLA in healthy donors. The primer mix had 60 Vbeta and 13 Jbeta primers. This table comes from immunoSEQ multiplex PCR, and its TCRdb copy is limited to in-frame clones, with some not included. The sample lists some 96,000 clones; 65% to 85% were seen once. The material sequenced was PBMCs. These receptors were taken from an older woman in good health and CMV-seropositive.

The chain joins TRBV9 to TRBJ2-3; 8 positions match TRBD1. CDR3 size: 15 residues. With V trimmed by 3 bases and J by 8 bases, 11 bases remained unmatched. Germline V gene data show CDR1 as SGDLS and CDR2 as YYNGEE. The CDR3 region is CASSAGISTGGTQYF. The CDR3 nucleotides are TGTGCCAGCAGCGCCGGGATATCCACAGGGGGTACGCAGTATTTT. The full variable domain, rest sourced from reference TRBV9 and TRBJ2-3, is DSGVTQTPKHLITATGQRVTLRCSPRSGDLSVYWYQQSLDQGLQFLIQYYNGEERAKGNILERFSAQQFPDLHSELNLSSLELGDSALYFCASSAGISTGGTQYFGPGTRLTVL.

This clone was counted once. The DNA for the CDR3 is TGTGCCAGCAGTGAGAGACAGGGTGGGAACAATCAGCCCCAGCATTTT. This translates into CASSERQGGNNQPQHF. This rearrangement joins TRBV6-1 to TRBJ1-5, with 7 bases that match TRBD1. Germline V CDR1 and CDR2: MNHNS, SASEGT. J gave up 3 bases and V 3 bases, and 8 bases lay outside the gene matches. The CDR3 length is 16 residues.

The chain couples TRBV19 to TRBJ1-3; no clear D gene. V lost 7 bases, J lost 2 bases, and 9 bases lay in between. The CDR3 consists of 13 residues. Germline V lookup: CDR1 LNHDA, CDR2 SQIVND (reference sequence). CDR3 region: CASTGRPGNTIYF. The CDR3 DNA sequence: TGTGCCAGTACTGGGAGACCTGGAAACACCATATATTTT.

The chain combines TRBV7-2 with TRBJ1-2; D might be TRBD1 (6 bases). Trimming took off 5 bases at V and 4 bases at J, with 17 bases between the two ends. Germline CDR1 is SGHTA and CDR2 is FQGNSA. The length of the CDR3 is 15 residues. The CDR3 loop is CASSPVAGEGYGYTF. The CDR3 DNA reads as TGTGCCAGCAGCCCGGTGGCAGGGGAGGGCTATGGCTACACCTTC. Variable domain in full (rest from reference TRBV7-2 and TRBJ1-2): GAGVSQSPSNKVTEKGKDVELRCDPISGHTALYWYRQSLGQGLEFLIYFQGNSAPDKSGLPSDRFSAERTGGSVSTLTIQRTQQEDSAVYLCASSPVAGEGYGYTFGSGTRLTVV.

In this sample, this clone turned up a few times. The chain uses TRBV4-2 and TRBJ2-1; 11 nucleotides agree with TRBD2. The CDR3 runs to 16 residues. V lost 4 bases to trimming and J lost 2 bases; unmatched junction nucleotides: 4. Germline loops: CDR1 LGHNA, CDR2 YNFKEQ. The CDR3 coding sequence is TGTGCCAGCAGCCCCCAGACTAGCGGGACCTACAATGAGCAGTTCTTC. This sequence encodes CASSPQTSGTYNEQFF.

V gene TRBV2 combines with J gene TRBJ1-2; no reliable D call. From germline, CDR1 is SNHLY and CDR2 FYNNEI. This CDR3 has 12 residues. Trimming took off 7 bases at V and 3 bases at J, with 9 bases between the two ends. The DNA for the CDR3 is TGTGCCAGCATGGGCAGAGACTATGGCTACACCTTC. It codes for CASMGRDYGYTF.

This chain uses TRBV10-3 with TRBJ2-1; a possible D gene is TRBD1 (5 bases). This CDR3 spans 13 amino acids. V dropped 6 bases and J dropped 4 bases, with 10 bases sitting between them. The germline V gene has CDR1 ENHRY and CDR2 SYGVKD. The CDR3 region has the DNA TGTGCCATCAGATCGACAGAGTACAATGAGCAGTTCTTC. Translated: CAIRSTEYNEQFF.

This clone was observed a handful of times. The rearrangement joins TRBV6-5 to TRBJ1-1, with D perhaps TRBD1 (5 bases). The CDR3 length is 14 residues. Germline V CDR1 and CDR2: MNHEY, SVGAGI. Trimming left V 4 bases short and J 1 base short, with 10 bases between. DNA for the CDR3: TGTGCCAGCAGTTCAGGGCAGGGGAACACTGAAGCTTTCTTT. This gives the protein CASSSGQGNTEAFF.

The chain combines TRBV7-9 with TRBJ2-7; possible D gene TRBD2, 6 bases. The CDR3 length is 13 residues. Trimming shortened V by 5 bases and J by 5 bases, and 13 bases separated the two germline ends. CDR1 is SEHNR, CDR2 FQNEAQ, per germline (reference sequence). The CDR3 DNA follows: TGTGCCAGCAGCCTTTTCGGGAGTGACGAGCAGTACTTC. Residues: CASSLFGSDEQYF.

The J gene is TRBJ2-5, the V gene TRBV30; D may be TRBD1 (5 bases). Germline-derived CDR1 and CDR2 are GTSNPN and SVGIG (reference sequence). Trimming took off 1 base at V and 2 bases at J, with 11 bases between the two ends. This CDR3 is 14 amino acids long. For the CDR3, the DNA is TGTGCCTGGAGTGGGAGAGACAGACAAGAGACCCAGTACTTC. Amino acid sequence: CAWSGRDRQETQYF.

The chain joins TRBV4-1 to TRBJ2-1, with D perhaps TRBD2 (5 bases). V was pared by 4 bases and J by 3 bases, with 19 bases between. The germline CDR1 and CDR2 sequences are MGHRA and YSYEKL. The CDR3 sequence is 17 residues long. Here the CDR3 DNA reads TGCGCCAGCAGCCTTGGGAGTGTTTCACCCCTCTACAATGAGCAGTTCTTC. Its protein is CASSLGSVSPLYNEQFF.

The CDR3 DNA is TGTGCCACCCGCCCGGGGCTCCAAAGGGGGTATAGCAATCAGCCCCAGCATTTT. It is translated as CATRPGLQRGYSNQPQHF. The chain couples TRBV2 to TRBJ1-5; D is possibly TRBD1 (6 bases). Per germline, CDR1 SNHLY and CDR2 FYNNEI. V lost 10 bases, J lost 0 bases, and 25 bases lay in between. This CDR3 has 18 amino acids.

The chain has TRBV14 and TRBJ1-4, with a possible D match to TRBD1 (6 bases). The germline V gene encodes CDR1 SGHDN and CDR2 FVKESK. Trimming took 0 bases from V and 2 from J, leaving 31 bases between them. This CDR3 has 23 residues. The CDR3 DNA follows: TGTGCCAGCAGCCAAGATCAAGTGGGGGCCCAAAGTCTTGAACTCTGGACTAATGAAAAACTGTTTTTT. Translated, it gives CASSQDQVGAQSLELWTNEKLFF.

The chain joins TRBV4-1 to TRBJ2-7, with TRBD2 matching over 8 bases. J was trimmed by 2 bases and V by 7 bases; bases with no gene match: 7. Germline assignment: CDR1 MGHRA and CDR2 YSYEKL. The CDR3 sequence is 14 residues long. The CDR3 sequence: CASKPLAGTYEQYF. As DNA, the CDR3 is TGCGCCAGCAAACCCTTAGCGGGGACCTACGAGCAGTACTTC.